These 10 T cell receptor beta chains were sequenced from one sample in a study of shared clonotypes between healthy human individuals. This table comes from immunoSEQ multiplex PCR, and its TCRdb copy is limited to in-frame clones, with some not included. The data show approximately 2.4 million clones, with approximately 94% seen just once and less than 0.15% held by the top ten. Sequenced material: naive CD4+ T cells sorted from blood. The sample's subset: CD45RA+ positively selected. These receptors were collected from a man younger than 35 in good health.

This chain joins TRBV5-4 and TRBJ1-1; 7 bases line up with TRBD1. This CDR3 contains 16 residues. The V segment lost 4 bases and the J segment 1 base; nucleotides outside the gene matches: 10. The germline V gene has CDR1 SGHNT and CDR2 YYREEE (reference sequence). The CDR3 nucleotides read TGTGCCAGCAGCGTTGGATTTGGGACAGCGAACACTGAAGCTTTCTTT. Residues: CASSVGFGTANTEAFF.

The sample holds one count of this clone. The genes are TRBV4-3 and TRBJ1-1; D not certain. V was cut by 4 bases and J by 1 base, with 4 bases left in between. The CDR3 runs 12 residues. CDR1 is LGHNA, CDR2 YSLEER, per germline. CDR3: CASSPRNTEAFF. CDR3 nucleotide sequence: TGCGCCAGCAGCCCTCGGAACACTGAAGCTTTCTTT.

This rearrangement joins TRBV11-3 to TRBJ2-7, with D unclear. The germline CDR1 and CDR2 sequences are SGHNT and YENEEA. Trimming shortened V by 4 bases and J by 6 bases, and 10 bases separated the two germline ends. The CDR3 has 12 amino acids. CDR3 bases: TGTGCCAGCAGCTCACAAGCCCCCGAGCAGTACTTC. This sequence encodes CASSSQAPEQYF.

In its sample, this clone was seen once. This chain joins TRBV29-1 and TRBJ2-5; the D gene is possibly TRBD1 (5 bases). With 3 bases removed from V and 3 bases from J, the gap between germline ends came to 14 bases. This CDR3 has 14 residues. CDR1 is SQVTM, CDR2 ANQGSEA, per germline. The CDR3 bases are TGCAGCGTTGAGGGGCGTCAGTTGAAAGAGACCCAGTACTTC. Encoded protein: CSVEGRQLKETQYF.

This chain joins TRBV6-6 and TRBJ1-6; D gene unclear. Germline assignment: CDR1 MNHNY and CDR2 SVGAGI (reference sequence). The ends were cut back, 6 bases at V and 4 bases at J, with 13 bases in the middle. The CDR3 spans 15 residues. CDR3 region: CASRDGWPYNSPLHF. The DNA for the CDR3 is TGTGCCAGCAGGGACGGGTGGCCTTATAATTCACCCCTCCACTTT.

J is TRBJ2-4 and V is TRBV15; 7 bases match TRBD2. The CDR3 extends over 15 amino acids. The germline CDR1 and CDR2 sequences are LNHNV and YYDKDF (reference sequence). J gave up 6 bases and V 0 bases, and 5 bases lay outside the gene matches. The CDR3, as DNA: TGTGCCACCAGCAGAGATGTCGGGGAGGGAAACATTCAGTACTTC. This sequence encodes CATSRDVGEGNIQYF.

V and J are TRBV10-3 and TRBJ1-5, with D maybe TRBD1 (5 bases). CDR3 size: 13 residues. Deletions cut 10 bases from V and 4 bases from J, with 14 bases between. The germline V gene encodes CDR1 ENHRY and CDR2 SYGVKD. CDR3 sequence: CATRRGQNQPQHF. CDR3 DNA: TGTGCCACCCGAAGGGGTCAAAATCAGCCCCAGCATTTT.

The rearrangement joins TRBV11-3 to TRBJ2-7; TRBD2 might be the D (6 bases). Looked up from germline, CDR1 is SGHNT and CDR2 is YENEEA. The CDR3 runs to 13 residues. V was clipped by 5 bases and J by 2 bases, with 10 bases between them. The CDR3 nucleotides are TGTGCCAGCAGCCCGGGACTCACCTACGAGCAGTACTTC. Its translation: CASSPGLTYEQYF.

This chain joins TRBV25-1 and TRBJ1-1; tentatively, D is TRBD1 (6 bases). Germline loops: CDR1 MGHDK, CDR2 SYGVNS. The CDR3 totals 14 residues. The V and J ends lost 6 bases and 1 base respectively, with 12 bases between them. The CDR3 loop reads CASREPGQNTEAFF. The CDR3 bases are TGTGCCAGCAGAGAACCGGGACAGAACACTGAAGCTTTCTTT.

The chain joins TRBV5-3 to TRBJ2-5, with D possibly being TRBD2 (10 bases). TRBV5-3 is an ORF, and what it does is uncertain. This CDR3 spans 18 amino acids. Trimming left V 1 base short and J 4 bases short, with 23 bases between. CDR3 in amino acids: CARSLQASGGQGRETQYF. Written as DNA, the CDR3 is TGTGCCAGAAGCTTGCAGGCTAGCGGGGGACAGGGAAGAGAGACCCAGTACTTC.